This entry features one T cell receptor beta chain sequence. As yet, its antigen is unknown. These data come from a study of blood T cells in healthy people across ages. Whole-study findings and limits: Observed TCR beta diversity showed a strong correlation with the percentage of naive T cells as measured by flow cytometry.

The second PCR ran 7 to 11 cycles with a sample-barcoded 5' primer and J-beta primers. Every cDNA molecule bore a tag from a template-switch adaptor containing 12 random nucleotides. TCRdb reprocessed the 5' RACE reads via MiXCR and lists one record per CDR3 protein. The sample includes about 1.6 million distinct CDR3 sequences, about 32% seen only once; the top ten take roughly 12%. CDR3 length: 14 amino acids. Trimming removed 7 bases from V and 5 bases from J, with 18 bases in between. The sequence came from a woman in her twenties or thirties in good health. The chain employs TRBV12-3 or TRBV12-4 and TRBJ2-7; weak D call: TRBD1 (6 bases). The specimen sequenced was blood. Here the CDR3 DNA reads TGTGCCAGCACCTTTTCTGACAGGATCCACGAGCAGTACTTC. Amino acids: CASTFSDRIHEQYF.